This section outlines one T cell receptor beta chain sequence together with its context. Its antigen is unknown. The data derive from a study of T-cell memory formation after mild COVID-19. Study background: Largely, the TCR clusters proved donor specific.

Study-level results: Among contracting clones, CD4+ were mainly CM/EM and CD8+ enriched in EMRA.

Constant-segment-primed 5'RACE gave TCR alpha and TCR beta cDNA libraries with sample barcodes and UMIs. One entry per CDR3 protein, called by TCRdb with MiXCR from the 5' RACE reads. The sample yields 550,000 to 600,000 distinct CDR3 sequences, approximately 15% seen once. The CDR3 is 16 residues long. V was clipped by 7 bases and J by 6 bases; unmatched bases: 17. Germline CDR1 reads SGHAT; CDR2 reads FQNNGV. The origin of this receptor is an adult woman who had mild COVID-19 (a few samples of this study predate the infection). Cell type and time point are not known. The sequenced material came from PBMCs or a T cell subset sorted from them (not recorded which). V gene TRBV11-2 combines with J gene TRBJ2-7, with 8 bases fitting TRBD2. The CDR3 region has the DNA TGTGCCAGCACCACTTCGTCACTAGCGGACGTGGGCGAGCAGTACTTC. It codes for CASTTSSLADVGEQYF.